The 5 T cell receptor beta chains below all came from one sample that was sequenced in a study of T-cell reconstitution after alpha-beta-depleted transplantation in children. The TCRbeta library incorporated unique molecular identifiers. One entry per CDR3 protein results from TCRdb running MiXCR on the PCR reads. The sample has about 1,000,000 distinct CDR3 sequences; under 30% are singletons. Specimen: PBMCs, mostly from graft donor cells, collected 360 days after TCRalphabeta/CD19-depleted stem cell transplant. The receptors come from a boy less than two years old who had a stem cell transplant for SCID, so the T cells may come from the graft donor.

V is TRBV7-2 and J is TRBJ2-7; 10 nucleotides align to TRBD2. Trimming removed 5 bases from V and 3 bases from J; junction bases left unmatched: 4. Germline V CDR1 and CDR2: SGHTA, FQGNSA. The CDR3 extends over 14 amino acids. The CDR3 coding sequence is TGTGCCAGCAGCGCCAGGACTAGCGGCTACGAGCAGTACTTC. Its protein is CASSARTSGYEQYF.

This clonotype was seen more than once but under ten times. The V gene is TRBV12-3 or TRBV12-4, the J gene TRBJ2-7; TRBD2 matches 10 bases. CDR3 size: 15 residues. V shed 3 bases, J shed 7 bases, and the junction held 9 bases outside the gene matches. The CDR3 sequence is CASSFTSGGAWEQYF. CDR3 bases: TGTGCCAGCAGTTTTACCAGCGGGGGGGCCTGGGAGCAGTACTTC.

The V and J genes are TRBV20-1 and TRBJ2-7; tentatively, D is TRBD1 (5 bases). Trimming removed 4 bases at V and 4 bases at J, with 17 bases between. Germline V lookup: CDR1 DFQATT, CDR2 SNEGSKA (reference sequence). CDR3 length: 14 residues. The CDR3 DNA reads TGCAGTGCTACCCCGGCAGGGTCACTTTACGAGCAGTACTTC. It yields the protein CSATPAGSLYEQYF.

The chain employs TRBV12-3 or TRBV12-4 and TRBJ1-1; 8 nucleotides match TRBD1. J lost 2 bases, V lost 5 bases, and 10 bases had no gene match. This CDR3 has 16 amino acids. The CDR3, as DNA: TGTGCCAGCAGTGTCCGGACAGGGCCCCAAAACACTGAAGCTTTCTTT. Protein sequence: CASSVRTGPQNTEAFF.

J is TRBJ1-5 and V is TRBV2, with D tentatively TRBD1 (5 bases). Between the trimmed V and J ends, which lost 6 bases and 5 bases, there was a span of 17 bases. Germline lookup yields CDR1 SNHLY and CDR2 FYNNEI. The length of the CDR3 is 15 residues. CDR3 in DNA: TGTGCCAGCAGATCCCGAGGGGCCCCCGATCAGCCCCAGCATTTT. This gives the protein CASRSRGAPDQPQHF.